This T cell receptor beta chain was identified in a study of blood T cell repertoires in COVID-19. Study-level information: Acute and convalescent COVID-19 samples came from the United States, Italy and Spain. T cells, B-cell-depleted T cells, or PBMCs provided the cDNA or gDNA that served as material.

In the source study's methods: Amplification of reference gene primers provided the estimated nucleated cell counts. Here immunoSEQ multiplex PCR was the method, and the copy in TCRdb shows in-frame clones only, minus some. Clonal size and the V and J genes are those of that table, whereas D and trimming came from the DNA. Seen here are under 300,000 clones, over 80% observed once, and the top ten hold roughly 2%. Only one count was recorded for this clone. Germline CDR1 MNHEY, CDR2 SMNVEV (reference sequence). The V end lost 6 bases, the J end lost 4 bases, and 15 bases lay between the germline ends. This CDR3 is built from 15 residues.

The TCR originated in a man under 40 who had recovered from COVID-19. V gene TRBV27 combines with J gene TRBJ2-2; maybe TRBD2 (7 bases). The sequenced sample consisted of peripheral blood. DNA of the CDR3: TGTGCCAGCAGGGGGGGGGCACGTAGCACCGGGGAGCTGTTTTTT. Its translation: CASRGGARSTGELFF.